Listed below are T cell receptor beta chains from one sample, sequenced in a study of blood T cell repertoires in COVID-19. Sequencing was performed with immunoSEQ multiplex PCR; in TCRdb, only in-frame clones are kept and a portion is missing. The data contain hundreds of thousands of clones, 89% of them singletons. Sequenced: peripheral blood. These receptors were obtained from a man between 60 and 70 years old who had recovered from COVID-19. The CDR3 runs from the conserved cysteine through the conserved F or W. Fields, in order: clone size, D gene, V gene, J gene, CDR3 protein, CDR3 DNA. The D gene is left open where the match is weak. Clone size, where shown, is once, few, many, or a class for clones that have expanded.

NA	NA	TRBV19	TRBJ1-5	CASSIGAGHNQPQHF	TGTGCCAGTAGTATAGGGGCAGGGCACAATCAGCCCCAGCATTTT
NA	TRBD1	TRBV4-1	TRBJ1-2	CASSQDFRGRDGYTF	TGCGCCAGCAGCCAAGACTTCAGGGGGCGGGATGGCTACACCTTC
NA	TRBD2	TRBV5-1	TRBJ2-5	CASSFGTSGRAWMETQYF	TGCGCCAGCAGCTTCGGGACTAGCGGGAGGGCCTGGATGGAGACCCAGTACTTC
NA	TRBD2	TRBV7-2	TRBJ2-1	CASSFSGDPIEQFF	TGTGCCAGCAGCTTCAGCGGGGATCCAATTGAGCAGTTCTTC
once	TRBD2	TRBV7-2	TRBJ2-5	CASSPPGLAGLETQYF	TGTGCCAGCAGCCCGCCGGGACTAGCGGGATTAGAGACCCAGTACTTC
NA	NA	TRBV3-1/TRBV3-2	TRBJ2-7	CASSPRTLYEQYF	TGTGCCAGCAGTCCTCGGACTCTCTACGAGCAGTACTTC
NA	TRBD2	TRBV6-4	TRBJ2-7	CASSDSVLAGGLAYEQYF	TGTGCCAGCAGTGACTCCGTACTAGCGGGGGGCCTAGCCTACGAGCAGTACTTC
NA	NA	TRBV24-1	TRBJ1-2	CATSENRRDSNGYTF	TGTGCCACCAGTGAGAATCGACGGGATAGCAATGGCTACACCTTC
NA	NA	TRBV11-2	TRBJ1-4	CASSSGEKLFF	TGTGCCAGCAGCTCGGGGGAAAAACTGTTTTTT
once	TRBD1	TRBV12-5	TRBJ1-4	CASGLGGQEKLFF	TGTGCTAGTGGCTTGGGGGGACAGGAAAAACTGTTTTTT
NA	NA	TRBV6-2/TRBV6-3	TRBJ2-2	CASSYGQPNTGELFF	TGTGCCAGCAGTTATGGACAGCCGAACACCGGGGAGCTGTTTTTT
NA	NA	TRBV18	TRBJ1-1	CASSLMTGANTEAFF	TGTGCCAGCTCACTTATGACAGGCGCGAACACTGAAGCTTTCTTT
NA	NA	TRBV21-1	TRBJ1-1	CASSRNRVSTEAFF	TGTGCCAGCAGCAGGAACAGGGTTAGCACTGAAGCTTTCTTT
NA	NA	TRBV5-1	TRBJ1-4	CASSLEGEKNEKLFF	TGCGCCAGCAGCTTGGAGGGAGAGAAGAATGAAAAACTGTTTTTT
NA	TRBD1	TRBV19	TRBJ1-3	CASRDRGTDTIYF	TGTGCCAGTAGGGACAGGGGAACAGACACCATATATTTT
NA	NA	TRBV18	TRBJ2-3	CASSPTRRAGDTQYF	TGTGCCAGCTCACCCACTCGGAGGGCGGGAGATACGCAGTATTTT